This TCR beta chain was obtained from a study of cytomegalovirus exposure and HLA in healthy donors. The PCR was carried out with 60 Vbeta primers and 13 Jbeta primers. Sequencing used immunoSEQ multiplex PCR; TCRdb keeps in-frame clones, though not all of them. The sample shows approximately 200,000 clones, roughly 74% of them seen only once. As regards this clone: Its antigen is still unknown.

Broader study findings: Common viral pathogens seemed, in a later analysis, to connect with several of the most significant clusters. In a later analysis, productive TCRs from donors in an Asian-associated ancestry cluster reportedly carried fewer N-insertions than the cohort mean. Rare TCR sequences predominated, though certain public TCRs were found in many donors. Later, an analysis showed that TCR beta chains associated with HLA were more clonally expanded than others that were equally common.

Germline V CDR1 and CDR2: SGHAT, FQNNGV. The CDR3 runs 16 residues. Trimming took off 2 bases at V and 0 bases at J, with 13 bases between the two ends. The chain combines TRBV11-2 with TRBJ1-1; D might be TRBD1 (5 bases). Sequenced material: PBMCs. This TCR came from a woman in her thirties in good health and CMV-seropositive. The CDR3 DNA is TGTGCCAGCAGCTTACCCCGGGGGGGACTGAACACTGAAGCTTTCTTT. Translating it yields CASSLPRGGLNTEAFF.